These 8 T cell receptor beta chains were all obtained from the same sample, sequenced in a study of blood T cell repertoires in COVID-19. Produced via immunoSEQ multiplex PCR; TCRdb's table is partial and in-frame only. The sample carries around 310,000 clones, 80% to 95% recorded once. Input material: peripheral blood. These receptors were collected from a woman aged 30 to 39 with COVID-19, enrolled during active disease.

This chain connects TRBV30 to TRBJ2-5; a weak D match, TRBD1 (6 bases). Trimming cost V 0 bases and J 2 bases, with 10 bases left between them. The CDR3 totals 14 residues. Germline V gives CDR1 GTSNPN, CDR2 SVGIG (reference sequence). Here the CDR3 reads CAWSVVDRQETQYF. In nucleotides, the CDR3 is TGTGCCTGGAGTGTAGTCGACAGGCAAGAGACCCAGTACTTC.

The gene calls are TRBV28 and TRBJ1-4, with D possibly TRBD1 on 5 matching bases. V lost 3 bases and J 8 bases, leaving 16 bases between the germline ends. The CDR3 loop spans 15 amino acids. CDR1 and CDR2 (germline): MDHEN, SYDVKM. The CDR3 DNA reads as TGTGCCAGCAGTTTGCCTGCAGGGCTGGGGGAAAAACTGTTTTTT. It is translated as CASSLPAGLGEKLFF.

A word on this clone: One junction end disagrees with the germline gene, perhaps due to a read error. The rearrangement uses TRBV3-1 (or the pseudogene TRBV3-2) and TRBJ1-1, with D possibly TRBD1 on 6 matching bases. CDR1 LGHDT and CDR2 YNNKEL come from the germline V gene (reference sequence). The CDR3 extends over 12 amino acids. The CDR3 sequence is CASSQASRTEVF. The CDR3 nucleotides are TGTGCCAGCAGCCAAGCCTCTAGGACAGAGGTTTTT.

This clone showed up just a few times. This chain links TRBV19 with TRBJ1-5, with unresolved D. The V gene's germline CDR1 is LNHDA and CDR2 SQIVND (reference sequence). The CDR3 has 14 amino acids. V lost 3 bases, J lost 1 base, and 7 bases lay in between. The CDR3 is CASSIRRSNQPQHF. Here the CDR3 DNA reads TGTGCCAGTAGTATCCGGCGGAGCAATCAGCCCCAGCATTTT.

The chain employs TRBV5-5 and TRBJ2-7, with TRBD2 identical over 8 bases. This CDR3 contains 14 residues. Looked up from germline, CDR1 is SGHKS and CDR2 is YYEKEE (reference sequence). The junction had 6 bases not matched to a gene; V was cut back by 5 bases and J by 2 bases. Here the CDR3 reads CASRSLTSAYEQYF. The CDR3 bases are TGTGCCAGCAGGAGCCTGACTAGCGCCTACGAGCAGTACTTC.

This chain connects TRBV30 to TRBJ1-5, with 10 bases matching TRBD1. The J segment lost 7 bases and the V segment lost 4 bases, leaving 7 bases of the junction unmatched. CDR3 length: 14 residues. Germline CDR1 reads GTSNPN; CDR2 reads SVGIG (reference sequence). CDR3 bases: TGTGCCTGGACCCCTGGACAGGGGGGGCAGCCCCAGCATTTT. This sequence encodes CAWTPGQGGQPQHF. The complete variable domain, with remaining parts taken from reference TRBV30 and TRBJ1-5, reads SQTIHQWPATLVQPVGSPLSLECTVEGTSNPNLYWYRQAAGRGLQLLFYSVGIGQISSEVPQNLSASRPQDRQFILSSKKLLLSDSGFYLCAWTPGQGGQPQHFGDGTRLSIL.

The chain has TRBV19 and TRBJ1-1; D call uncertain. Trimming took 4 bases from V and 0 from J, leaving 6 bases between them. The CDR3 runs 13 residues. Germline V lookup: CDR1 LNHDA, CDR2 SQIVND (reference sequence). The CDR3 spells CASSTVLNTEAFF. CDR3 bases: TGTGCCAGTAGTACGGTGCTGAACACTGAAGCTTTCTTT. The full variable domain, rest sourced from reference TRBV19 and TRBJ1-1, is DGGITQSPKYLFRKEGQNVTLSCEQNLNHDAMYWYRQDPGQGLRLIYYSQIVNDFQKGDIAEGYSVSREKKESFPLTVTSAQKNPTAFYLCASSTVLNTEAFFGQGTRLTVV.

V is TRBV30 and J is TRBJ1-1; 12 bases line up with TRBD1. Trimming removed 5 bases from V and 4 bases from J; junction bases left unmatched: 11. CDR3 length: 16 residues. The V gene's germline CDR1 is GTSNPN and CDR2 SVGIG (reference sequence). CDR3 protein: CAWAGGTGGKGTEAFF. The CDR3 DNA reads TGTGCCTGGGCTGGAGGGACAGGGGGCAAGGGCACTGAAGCTTTCTTT.